The entry below describes one T cell receptor beta chain. Its matching antigen is unknown. This specimen comes from a study of OX40 agonist ivuxolimab in advanced cancers. Study-wide context: Ivuxolimab, an antibody acting as an agonist of OX40 (CD134), was used to treat patients. Melanoma, hepatocellular carcinoma, head and neck or renal cell cancer occurred in dose-escalation patients.

From germline, CDR1 is LGHNT and CDR2 FRNRAP. Trimming cost V 7 bases and J 3 bases, with 13 bases left between them. This CDR3 has 13 amino acids. This table comes from immunoSEQ multiplex PCR, and its TCRdb copy is limited to in-frame clones, with some not included. In the table there are roughly 92,000 clones, roughly 89% of which are singletons. Study-wide points: Clones of CD4+ and CD8+ blood T cells grew by week 6 at doses of 0.1 to 3.0 mg/kg.

The sampling schedule covered blood at baseline, cycle 4 day 1, and cycle 7 day 1. The receptor was derived from an adult with an advanced solid tumor such as melanoma, head and neck, liver or kidney cancer. The rearrangement uses TRBV12-5 and TRBJ2-7, with D possibly TRBD1 on 6 matching bases. The sequencing used CD4+ or CD8+ T cells sorted from blood, collected in a trial of the OX40 agonist ivuxolimab. CDR3 nucleotide sequence: TGTGCTAGTGCGAGGGGGAGCGGCTACGAGCAGTACTTC. This codes for CASARGSGYEQYF.